The subject of this entry is one T cell receptor (beta chain). The antigen remains undetermined. The data belong to a study of identifying expanded T cells in peripheral blood. J lost 6 bases, V lost 5 bases, and 9 bases had no gene match. Germline V gene data show CDR1 as MNHEY and CDR2 as SMNVEV (reference sequence). This CDR3 contains 14 residues. Study observations and caveats: Two-week clone count variance significantly increased as total template count grew. About 1.2 clones differed between technical replicates, versus approximately 16 and 19 over time.

Clones were read by immunoSEQ multiplex PCR, and TCRdb kept only the in-frame ones, dropping some. The sample consists of over 100,000 clones, less than 90% of them appearing once. The chain recombines TRBV27 with TRBJ1-2; 7 bases line up with TRBD1. This clonotype originated in a person aged 18-70 years in good health. Material for sequencing was blood. The CDR3 loop is CASSTNRGFDGYTF. CDR3 DNA sequence: TGTGCCAGCAGTACCAACAGGGGTTTCGATGGCTACACCTTC.